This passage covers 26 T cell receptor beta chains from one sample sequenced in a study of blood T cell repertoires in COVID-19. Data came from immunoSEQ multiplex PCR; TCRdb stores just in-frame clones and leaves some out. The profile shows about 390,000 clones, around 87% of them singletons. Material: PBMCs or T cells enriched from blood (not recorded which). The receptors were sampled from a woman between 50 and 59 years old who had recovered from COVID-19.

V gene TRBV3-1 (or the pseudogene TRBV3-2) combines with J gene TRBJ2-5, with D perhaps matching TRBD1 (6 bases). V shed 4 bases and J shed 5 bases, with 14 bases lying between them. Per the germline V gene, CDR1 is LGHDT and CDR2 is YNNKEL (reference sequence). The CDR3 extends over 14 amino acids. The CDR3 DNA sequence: TGTGCCAGCAGCCGTTGGGGGCGGTGGGAGACCCAGTACTTC. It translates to CASSRWGRWETQYF.

Here the CDR3 reads CASSSSGGSGNTIYF. Written as DNA, the CDR3 is TGCGCCAGCAGCTCGTCAGGGGGTAGTGGAAACACCATATATTTT. This rearrangement joins TRBV5-1 to TRBJ1-3, with 7 bases aligning to TRBD1. Germline-derived CDR1 and CDR2 are SGHRS and YFSETQ. J lost 3 bases, V lost 3 bases, and 6 bases had no gene match. This CDR3 region has 15 residues.

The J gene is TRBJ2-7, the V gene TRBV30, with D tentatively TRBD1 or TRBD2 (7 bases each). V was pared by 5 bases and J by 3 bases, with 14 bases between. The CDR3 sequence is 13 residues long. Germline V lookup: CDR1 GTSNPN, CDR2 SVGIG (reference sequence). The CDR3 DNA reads TGTGCCTGGGCGGGGGACAGACACTACGAGCAGTACTTC. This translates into CAWAGDRHYEQYF. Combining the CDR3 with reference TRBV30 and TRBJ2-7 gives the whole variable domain SQTIHQWPATLVQPVGSPLSLECTVEGTSNPNLYWYRQAAGRGLQLLFYSVGIGQISSEVPQNLSASRPQDRQFILSSKKLLLSDSGFYLCAWAGDRHYEQYFGPGTRLTVT.

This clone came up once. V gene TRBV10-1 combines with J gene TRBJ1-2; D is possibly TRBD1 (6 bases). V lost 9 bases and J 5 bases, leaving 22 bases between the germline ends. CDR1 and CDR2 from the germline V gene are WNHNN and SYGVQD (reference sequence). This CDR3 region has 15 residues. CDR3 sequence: CARQGLVWWRYGYTF. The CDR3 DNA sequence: TGCGCCAGACAGGGATTGGTGTGGTGGCGGTATGGCTACACCTTC.

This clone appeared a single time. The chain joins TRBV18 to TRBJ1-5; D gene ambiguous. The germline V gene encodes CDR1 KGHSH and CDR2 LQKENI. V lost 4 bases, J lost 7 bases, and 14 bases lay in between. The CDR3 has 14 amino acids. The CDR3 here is CASSREGLKQPQHF. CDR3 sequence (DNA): TGTGCCAGCTCACGTGAGGGCCTCAAGCAGCCCCAGCATTTT.

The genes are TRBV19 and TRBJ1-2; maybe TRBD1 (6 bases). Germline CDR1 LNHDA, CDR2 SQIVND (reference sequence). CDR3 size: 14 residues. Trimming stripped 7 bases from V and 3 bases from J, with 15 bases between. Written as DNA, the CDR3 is TGTGCCAGTACACAAAGGGACACCTACTATGGCTACACCTTC. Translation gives CASTQRDTYYGYTF. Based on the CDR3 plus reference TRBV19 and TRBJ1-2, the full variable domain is DGGITQSPKYLFRKEGQNVTLSCEQNLNHDAMYWYRQDPGQGLRLIYYSQIVNDFQKGDIAEGYSVSREKKESFPLTVTSAQKNPTAFYLCASTQRDTYYGYTFGSGTRLTVV.

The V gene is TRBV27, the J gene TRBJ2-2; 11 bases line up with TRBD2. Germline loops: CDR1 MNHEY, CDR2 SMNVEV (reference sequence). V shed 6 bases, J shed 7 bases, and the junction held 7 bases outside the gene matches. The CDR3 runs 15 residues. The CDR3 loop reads CASSLTSGGGGELFF. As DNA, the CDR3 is TGTGCCAGCAGCCTCACTAGCGGGGGTGGCGGGGAGCTGTTTTTT.

CDR3 in DNA: TGCGCCAGCAGCGACCCGGAAACGACAGGGGAAAATTCACCCCTCCACTTT. Translating it yields CASSDPETTGENSPLHF. This chain joins TRBV5-1 and TRBJ1-6; 8 bases are a match to TRBD1. After removal of 4 bases from V and 7 bases from J, the junction contained 13 bases not matched to a gene. CDR3 size: 17 residues. Germline CDR1 SGHRS, CDR2 YFSETQ. The entire variable domain, with the rest obtained from reference TRBV5-1 and TRBJ1-6, is as follows: KAGVTQTPRYLIKTRGQQVTLSCSPISGHRSVSWYQQTPGQGLQFLFEYFSETQRNKGNFPGRFSGRQFSNSRSEMNVSTLELGDSALYLCASSDPETTGENSPLHFGNGTRLTVT.

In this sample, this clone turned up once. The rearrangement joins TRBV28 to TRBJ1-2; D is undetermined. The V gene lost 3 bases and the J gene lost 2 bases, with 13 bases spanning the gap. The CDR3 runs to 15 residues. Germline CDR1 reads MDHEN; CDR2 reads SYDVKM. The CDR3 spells CASSFSHSWNYGYTF. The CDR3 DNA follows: TGTGCCAGCAGTTTCAGTCATTCGTGGAACTATGGCTACACCTTC.

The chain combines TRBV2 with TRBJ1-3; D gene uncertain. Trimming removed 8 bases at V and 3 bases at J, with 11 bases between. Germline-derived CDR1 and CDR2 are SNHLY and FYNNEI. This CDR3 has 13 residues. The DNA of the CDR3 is TGTGCCAGCGTCTTCAGACTTGGAAACACCATATATTTT. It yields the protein CASVFRLGNTIYF. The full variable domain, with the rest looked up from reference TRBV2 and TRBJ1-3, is EPEVTQTPSHQVTQMGQEVILRCVPISNHLYFYWYRQILGQKVEFLVSFYNNEISEKSEIFDDQFSVERPDGSNFTLKIRSTKLEDSAMYFCASVFRLGNTIYFGEGSWLTVV.

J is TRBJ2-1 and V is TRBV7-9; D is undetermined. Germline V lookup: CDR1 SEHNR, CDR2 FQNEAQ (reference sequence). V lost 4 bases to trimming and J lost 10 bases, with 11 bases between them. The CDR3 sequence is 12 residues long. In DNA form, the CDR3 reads TGTGCCAGCAGCTCATGGAGAAGGGAGCAGTTCTTC. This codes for CASSSWRREQFF.

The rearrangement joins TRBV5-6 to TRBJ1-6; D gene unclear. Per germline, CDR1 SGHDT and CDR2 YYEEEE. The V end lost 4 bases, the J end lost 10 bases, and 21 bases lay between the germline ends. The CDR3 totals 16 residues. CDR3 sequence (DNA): TGTGCCAGCAGCGCAGAGCGGTCGGTCTTTGGGTCACCCCTCCACTTT. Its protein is CASSAERSVFGSPLHF. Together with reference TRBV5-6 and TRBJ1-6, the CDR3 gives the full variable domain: DAGVTQSPTHLIKTRGQQVTLRCSPKSGHDTVSWYQQALGQGPQFIFQYYEEEERQRGNFPDRFSGHQFPNYSSELNVNALLLGDSALYLCASSAERSVFGSPLHFGNGTRLTVT.

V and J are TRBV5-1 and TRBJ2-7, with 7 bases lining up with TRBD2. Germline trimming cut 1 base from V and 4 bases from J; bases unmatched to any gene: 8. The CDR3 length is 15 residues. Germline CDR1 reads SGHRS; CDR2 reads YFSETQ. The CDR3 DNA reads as TGCGCCAGCAGCTTGAGTGGAGAGGGAGGGTACGAGCAGTACTTC. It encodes CASSLSGEGGYEQYF.

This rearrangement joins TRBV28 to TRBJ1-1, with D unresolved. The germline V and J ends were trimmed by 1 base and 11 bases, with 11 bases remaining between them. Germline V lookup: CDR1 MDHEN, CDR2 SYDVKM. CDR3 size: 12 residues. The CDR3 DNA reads TGTGCCAGCAGTTTATCGGCCCCGCGGGCTTTCTTT. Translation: CASSLSAPRAFF.

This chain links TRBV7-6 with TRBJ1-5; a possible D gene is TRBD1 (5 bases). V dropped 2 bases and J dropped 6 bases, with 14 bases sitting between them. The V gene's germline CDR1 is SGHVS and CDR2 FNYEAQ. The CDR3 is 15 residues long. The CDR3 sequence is CASSLSSGQGQPQHF. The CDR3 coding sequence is TGTGCCAGCAGCTTATCTTCAGGGCAGGGTCAGCCCCAGCATTTT.

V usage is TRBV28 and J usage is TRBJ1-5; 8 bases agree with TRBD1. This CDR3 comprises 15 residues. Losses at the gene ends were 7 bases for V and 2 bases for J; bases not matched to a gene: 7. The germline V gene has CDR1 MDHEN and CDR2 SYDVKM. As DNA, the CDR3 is TGTGCCAGCACCGAGGGACAGGTGGGCAATCAGCCCCAGCATTTT. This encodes CASTEGQVGNQPQHF.

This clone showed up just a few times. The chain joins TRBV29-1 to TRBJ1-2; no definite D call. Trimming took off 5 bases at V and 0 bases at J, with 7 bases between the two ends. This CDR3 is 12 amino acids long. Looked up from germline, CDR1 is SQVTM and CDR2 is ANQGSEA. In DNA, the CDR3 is TGCAGCGTTCTTGGCACTAACTATGGCTACACCTTC. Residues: CSVLGTNYGYTF.

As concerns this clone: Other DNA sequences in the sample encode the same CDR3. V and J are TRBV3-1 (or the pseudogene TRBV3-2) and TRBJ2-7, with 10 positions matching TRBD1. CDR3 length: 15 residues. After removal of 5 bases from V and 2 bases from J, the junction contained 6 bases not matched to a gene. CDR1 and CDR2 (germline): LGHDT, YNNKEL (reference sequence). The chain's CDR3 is CASSDRDRGPYEQYF. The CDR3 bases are TGTGCCAGCAGCGACCGGGACAGGGGCCCCTACGAGCAGTACTTC.

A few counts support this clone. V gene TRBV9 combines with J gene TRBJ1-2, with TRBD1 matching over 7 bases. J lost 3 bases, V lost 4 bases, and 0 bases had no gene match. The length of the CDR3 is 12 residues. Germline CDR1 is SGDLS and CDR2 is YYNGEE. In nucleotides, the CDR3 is TGTGCCAGCAGCCAGGGGGACTATGGCTACACCTTC. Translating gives CASSQGDYGYTF. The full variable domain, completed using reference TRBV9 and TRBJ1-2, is DSGVTQTPKHLITATGQRVTLRCSPRSGDLSVYWYQQSLDQGLQFLIQYYNGEERAKGNILERFSAQQFPDLHSELNLSSLELGDSALYFCASSQGDYGYTFGSGTRLTVV.

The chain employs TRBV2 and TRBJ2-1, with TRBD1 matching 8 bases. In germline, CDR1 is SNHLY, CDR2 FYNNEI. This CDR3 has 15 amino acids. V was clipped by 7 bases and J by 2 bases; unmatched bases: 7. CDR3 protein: CASTKDRGAYNEQFF. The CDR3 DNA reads TGTGCCAGCACAAAAGACAGGGGCGCCTACAATGAGCAGTTCTTC. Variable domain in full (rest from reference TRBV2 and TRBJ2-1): EPEVTQTPSHQVTQMGQEVILRCVPISNHLYFYWYRQILGQKVEFLVSFYNNEISEKSEIFDDQFSVERPDGSNFTLKIRSTKLEDSAMYFCASTKDRGAYNEQFFGPGTRLTVL.

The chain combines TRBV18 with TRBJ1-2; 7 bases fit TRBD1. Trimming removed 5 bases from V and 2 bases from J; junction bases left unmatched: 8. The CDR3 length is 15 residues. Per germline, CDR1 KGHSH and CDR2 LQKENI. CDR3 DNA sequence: TGTGCCAGCTCAGCGAAGACAGGGTTGAACTATGGCTACACCTTC. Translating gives CASSAKTGLNYGYTF.

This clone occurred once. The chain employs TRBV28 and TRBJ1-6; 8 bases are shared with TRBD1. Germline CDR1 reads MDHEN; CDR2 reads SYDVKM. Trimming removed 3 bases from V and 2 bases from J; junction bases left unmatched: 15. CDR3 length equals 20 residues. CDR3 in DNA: TGTGCCAGCAGTTTTTTGGGGACAGGAATGATCGAACCCTATAATTCACCCCTCCACTTT. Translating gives CASSFLGTGMIEPYNSPLHF.

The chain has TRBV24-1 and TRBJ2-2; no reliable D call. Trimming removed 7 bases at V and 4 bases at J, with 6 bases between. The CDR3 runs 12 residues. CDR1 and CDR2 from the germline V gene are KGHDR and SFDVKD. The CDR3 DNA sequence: TGTGCCACCAGCTTAGTCACCGGGGAGCTGTTTTTT. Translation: CATSLVTGELFF.

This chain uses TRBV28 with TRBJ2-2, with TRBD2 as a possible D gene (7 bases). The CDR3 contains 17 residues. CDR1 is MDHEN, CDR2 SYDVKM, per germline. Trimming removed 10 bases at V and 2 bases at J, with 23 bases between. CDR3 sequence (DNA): TGTGCCACGGCCCCGGGGGGCTTCCTCTCCAACACCGGGGAGCTGTTTTTT. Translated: CATAPGGFLSNTGELFF.

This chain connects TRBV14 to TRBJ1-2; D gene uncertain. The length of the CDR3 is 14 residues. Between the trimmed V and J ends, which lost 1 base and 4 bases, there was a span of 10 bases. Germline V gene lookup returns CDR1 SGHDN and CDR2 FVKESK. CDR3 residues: CASSQVPGTYGYTF. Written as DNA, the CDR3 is TGTGCCAGCAGCCAAGTCCCGGGTACCTATGGCTACACCTTC.

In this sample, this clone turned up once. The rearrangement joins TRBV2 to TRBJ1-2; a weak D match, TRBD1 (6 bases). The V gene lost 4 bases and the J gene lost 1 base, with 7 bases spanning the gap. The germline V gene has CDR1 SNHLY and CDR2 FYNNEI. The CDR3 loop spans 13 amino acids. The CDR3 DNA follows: TGTGCCAGCAGTGGACAGGTTAACTATGGCTACACCTTC. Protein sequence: CASSGQVNYGYTF.